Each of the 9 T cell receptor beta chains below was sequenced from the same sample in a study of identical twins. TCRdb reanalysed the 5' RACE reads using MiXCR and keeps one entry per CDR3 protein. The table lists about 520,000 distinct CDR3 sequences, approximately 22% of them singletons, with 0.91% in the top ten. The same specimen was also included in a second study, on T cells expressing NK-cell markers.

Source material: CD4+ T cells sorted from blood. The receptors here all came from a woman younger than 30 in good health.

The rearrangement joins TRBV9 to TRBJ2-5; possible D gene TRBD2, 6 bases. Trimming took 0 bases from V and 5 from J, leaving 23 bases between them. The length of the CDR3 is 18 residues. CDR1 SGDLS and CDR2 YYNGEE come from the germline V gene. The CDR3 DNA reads TGTGCCAGCAGCGTAGCTGCGGGACCAACCACCGGTCAGGAGACCCAGTACTTC. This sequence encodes CASSVAAGPTTGQETQYF.

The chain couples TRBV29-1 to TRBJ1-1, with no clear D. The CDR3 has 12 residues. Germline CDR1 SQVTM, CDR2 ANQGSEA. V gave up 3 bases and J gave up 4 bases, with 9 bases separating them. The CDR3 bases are TGCAGCGTTGATGGTTTTGGCACTGAAGCTTTCTTT. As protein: CSVDGFGTEAFF.

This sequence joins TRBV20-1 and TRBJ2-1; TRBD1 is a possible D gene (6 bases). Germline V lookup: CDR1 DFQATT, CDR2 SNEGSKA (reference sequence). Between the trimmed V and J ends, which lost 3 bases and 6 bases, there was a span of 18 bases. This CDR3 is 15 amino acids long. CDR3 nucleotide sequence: TGCAGTGCTAGTGCGAACAGGGTTTCGGGCAATGAGCAGTTCTTC. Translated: CSASANRVSGNEQFF.

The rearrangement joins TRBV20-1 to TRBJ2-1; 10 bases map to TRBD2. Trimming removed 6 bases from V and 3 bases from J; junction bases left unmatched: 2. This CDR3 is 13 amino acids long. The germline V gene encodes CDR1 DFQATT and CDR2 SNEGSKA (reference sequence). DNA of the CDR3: TGCAGTGCCGAGCGGGGGGGCTACAATGAGCAGTTCTTC. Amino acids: CSAERGGYNEQFF.

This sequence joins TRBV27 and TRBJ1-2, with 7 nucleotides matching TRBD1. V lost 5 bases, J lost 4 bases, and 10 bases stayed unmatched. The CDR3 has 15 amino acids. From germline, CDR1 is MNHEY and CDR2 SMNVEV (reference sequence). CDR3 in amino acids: CASSMTGIARYGYTF. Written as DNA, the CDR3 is TGTGCCAGCAGTATGACAGGGATCGCACGCTATGGCTACACCTTC.

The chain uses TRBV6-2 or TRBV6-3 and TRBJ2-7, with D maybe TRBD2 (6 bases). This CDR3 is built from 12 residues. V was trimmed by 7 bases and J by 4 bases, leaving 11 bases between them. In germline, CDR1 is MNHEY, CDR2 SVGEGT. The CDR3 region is CASNYRGYEQYF. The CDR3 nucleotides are TGTGCCAGCAACTACCGGGGGTACGAGCAGTACTTC.

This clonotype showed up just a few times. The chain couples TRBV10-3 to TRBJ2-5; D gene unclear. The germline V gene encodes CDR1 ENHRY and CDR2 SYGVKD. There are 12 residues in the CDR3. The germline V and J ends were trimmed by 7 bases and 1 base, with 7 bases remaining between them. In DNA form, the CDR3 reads TGTGCCATCATGGGCCCCCAAGAGACCCAGTACTTC. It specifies CAIMGPQETQYF.

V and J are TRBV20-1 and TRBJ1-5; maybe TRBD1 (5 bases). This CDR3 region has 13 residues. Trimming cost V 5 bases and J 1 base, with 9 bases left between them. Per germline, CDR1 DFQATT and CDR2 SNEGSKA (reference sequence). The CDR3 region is CSALGASNQPQHF. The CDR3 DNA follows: TGCAGTGCTCTCGGGGCGAGCAATCAGCCCCAGCATTTT.

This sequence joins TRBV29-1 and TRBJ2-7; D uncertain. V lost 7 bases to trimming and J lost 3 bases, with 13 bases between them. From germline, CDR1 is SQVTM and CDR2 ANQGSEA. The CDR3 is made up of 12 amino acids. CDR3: CSGQELGYEQYF. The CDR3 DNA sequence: TGCAGCGGTCAGGAGCTCGGCTACGAGCAGTACTTC.